This record concerns one T cell receptor beta chain sequence. Antigen specificity is unknown. The entry originates in a study of Tregs in tolerant kidney transplant recipients. V was clipped by 6 bases and J by 3 bases, with 14 bases between them. This CDR3 contains 15 residues. Germline CDR1 reads SNHLY; CDR2 reads FYNNEI. The data were produced by immunoSEQ multiplex PCR, yet TCRdb's version contains in-frame clones alone and is incomplete. The data hold roughly 20,000 clones, with roughly 65% observed a single time. The sample consisted of Tregs from blood cultured with allogeneic cells. The chain recombines TRBV2 with TRBJ2-2; D is ambiguous. This receptor was obtained from a human donor in good health. DNA for the CDR3: TGTGCCAGCAGGAACAGACTTGTCGACACCGGGGAGCTGTTTTTT. This translates into CASRNRLVDTGELFF.